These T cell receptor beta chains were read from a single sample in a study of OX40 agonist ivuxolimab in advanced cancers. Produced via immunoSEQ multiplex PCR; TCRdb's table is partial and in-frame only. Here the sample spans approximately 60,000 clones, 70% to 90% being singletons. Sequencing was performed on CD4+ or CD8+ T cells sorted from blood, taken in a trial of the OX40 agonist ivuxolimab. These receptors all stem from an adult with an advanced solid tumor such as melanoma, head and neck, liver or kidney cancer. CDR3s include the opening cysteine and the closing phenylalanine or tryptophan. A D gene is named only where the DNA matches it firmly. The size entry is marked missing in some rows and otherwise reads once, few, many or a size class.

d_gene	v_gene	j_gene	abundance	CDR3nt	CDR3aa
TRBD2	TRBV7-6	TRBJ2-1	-	TGTGCCAGCAGCTTAACCCGGGAGGGCTTAGGGAATGAGCAGTTCTTC	CASSLTREGLGNEQFF
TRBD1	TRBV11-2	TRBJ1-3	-	TGTGCCAGCAGCTTAGGGGGACAGTCCGGAAACACCATATATTTT	CASSLGGQSGNTIYF
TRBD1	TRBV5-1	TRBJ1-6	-	TGCGCCAGCAGCCCGGGACAGATTTTATCTTCACCCCTCCACTTT	CASSPGQILSSPLHF
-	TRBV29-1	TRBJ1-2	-	TGCAGCGACCAGGGTCGGGGTGGCTACACCTTC	CSDQGRGGYTF
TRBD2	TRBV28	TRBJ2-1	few	TGTGCCAGCAGAACCATAGCGGGACCAAACAATGAGCAGTTCTTC	CASRTIAGPNNEQFF
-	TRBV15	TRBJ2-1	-	TGTGCCACCAGCAGCCACGGATTACTCAATGAGCAGTTCTTC	CATSSHGLLNEQFF
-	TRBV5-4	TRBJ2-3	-	TGTGCCAGCAGCTTTCAACATAGCACAGATACGCAGTATTTT	CASSFQHSTDTQYF
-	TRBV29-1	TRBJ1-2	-	TGCAGCGTTGTGGGAGGGTATGGCTACACCTTC	CSVVGGYGYTF
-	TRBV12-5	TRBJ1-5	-	TGTGCTAGTGGCCCCAGTAGGGCAGGCCATAATAGCAATCAGCCCCAGCATTTT	CASGPSRAGHNSNQPQHF
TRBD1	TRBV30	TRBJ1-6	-	TGTGCCTGGTCCTTAACAGGGGTGGGGTCGAATTCACCCCTCCACTTT	CAWSLTGVGSNSPLHF
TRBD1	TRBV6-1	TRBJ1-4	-	TGTGCCAGCAGTGCGGACAGGGTTGAAAAACTGTTTTTT	CASSADRVEKLFF
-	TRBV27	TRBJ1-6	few	TGTGCCAGCAGTCGGTCGGTAAATTCACCCCTCCACTTT	CASSRSVNSPLHF
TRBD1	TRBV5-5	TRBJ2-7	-	TGTGCCAGCAGCTTAGGCAGGGGGCTAGCGTCGGAGCAGTACTTC	CASSLGRGLASEQYF
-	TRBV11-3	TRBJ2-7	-	TGTGCCAGCAGCTTATACAGGGGGGGCTACGAGCAGTACTTC	CASSLYRGGYEQYF
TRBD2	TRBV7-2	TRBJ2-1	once	TGTGCCAGCAGCTTAAGTCTGGCGGGGGACAATGAGCAGTTCTTC	CASSLSLAGDNEQFF
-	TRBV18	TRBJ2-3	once	TGTGCCAGCTCACAGGGGCTAAGCACAGATACGCAGTATTTT	CASSQGLSTDTQYF
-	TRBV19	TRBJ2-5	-	TGTGCCAGTAGTAGCCATCTTCGCGGGGTGCAAGAGACCCAGTACTTC	CASSSHLRGVQETQYF
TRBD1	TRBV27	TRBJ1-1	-	TGTGCCAGCAGCCCTACAGGGGGCGCGTGGAAGGCTTTCTTT	CASSPTGGAWKAFF
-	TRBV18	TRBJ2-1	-	TGTGCCAGCTCACCACCGGGTTACAATGAGCAGTTCTTC	CASSPPGYNEQFF
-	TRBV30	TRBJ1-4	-	TGTGCCTGGAGTGGAATTGGGTTTCGGGAAAAACTGTTTTTT	CAWSGIGFREKLFF
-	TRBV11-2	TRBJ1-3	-	TGTGCCAGCAGCTTAAGTGGAAACACCATATATTTT	CASSLSGNTIYF
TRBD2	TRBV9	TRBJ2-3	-	TGTGCCAGCAGCGTAGGGGGGACTAGCGGCACGTTTGTATATACGCAGTATTTT	CASSVGGTSGTFVYTQYF
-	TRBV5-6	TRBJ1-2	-	TGTGCCAGCAGCTTGGGTTGGGGGGCGCGTGACTATGGCTACACCTTC	CASSLGWGARDYGYTF
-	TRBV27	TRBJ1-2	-	TGTGCCAGCAGTTCCCTCAGGACAGAGGGCCATGGCTACACCTTC	CASSSLRTEGHGYTF
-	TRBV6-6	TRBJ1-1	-	TGTGCCAGCATTGGGAACACTGAAGCTTTCTTT	CASIGNTEAFF
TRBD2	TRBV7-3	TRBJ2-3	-	TGTGCCAGCAGCCCCAGGGTAGCTAGCGGGGGGAGCACAGATACGCAGTATTTT	CASSPRVASGGSTDTQYF
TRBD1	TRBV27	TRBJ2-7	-	TGTGCCAGCAGTCCGCAAGACAGGGGTTGGCACGAGCAGTACTTC	CASSPQDRGWHEQYF
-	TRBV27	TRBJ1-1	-	TGTGCCAGCAGGAACAGGGTTGGCTTTAACACTGAAGCTTTCTTT	CASRNRVGFNTEAFF
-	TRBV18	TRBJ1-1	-	TGTGCCAGCTCTCCAAGCCGGGGGGTGAACACTGAAGCTTTCTTT	CASSPSRGVNTEAFF
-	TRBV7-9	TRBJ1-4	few	TGTGCCACCCGTCGAGGAGCTAATGAAAAACTGTTTTTT	CATRRGANEKLFF
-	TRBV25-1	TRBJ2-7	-	TGTGCCAGCAGCCCCCCGGTTTCCTACGAGCAGTACTTC	CASSPPVSYEQYF
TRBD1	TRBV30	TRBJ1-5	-	TGTGCCTGGATAGGGACAGGGGGCAATCAGCCCCAGCATTTT	CAWIGTGGNQPQHF
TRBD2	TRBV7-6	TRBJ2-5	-	TGTGCCAGCAGCCAAGCCCTACTAGCGGGAGAGACCCAGTACTTC	CASSQALLAGETQYF
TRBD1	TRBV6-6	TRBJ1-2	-	TGTGCCAGCAGACCCCCGGGACAGGGGTTTAACTATGGCTACACCTTC	CASRPPGQGFNYGYTF
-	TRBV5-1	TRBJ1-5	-	TGCGCCAGCAGCCCCGCAGGGACAATAAATCAGCCCCAGCATTTT	CASSPAGTINQPQHF
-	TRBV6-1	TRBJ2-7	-	TGTGCCAGCAGTGAAGGAGGGACTGGTTACTACGAGCAGTACTTC	CASSEGGTGYYEQYF
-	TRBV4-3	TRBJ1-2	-	TGCGCCAGCAGCCAAGATCTAGGGTGGGAGTATGGCTACACCTTC	CASSQDLGWEYGYTF
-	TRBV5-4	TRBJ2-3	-	TGTGCCAGCAGCTCCACAGATACGCAGTATTTT	CASSSTDTQYF
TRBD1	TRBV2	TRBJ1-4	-	TGTGCCAGTCGACAGGGCCCTGAAAAACTGTTTTTT	CASRQGPEKLFF
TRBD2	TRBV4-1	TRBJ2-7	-	TGCGCCAGCAGCCAAGATCCGAGAGCGGGAGGTCCCTACGAGCAGTACTTC	CASSQDPRAGGPYEQYF
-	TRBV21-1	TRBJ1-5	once	TGTGCCAGCAGCAAAGACGGTCAGCCCCAGCATTTT	CASSKDGQPQHF
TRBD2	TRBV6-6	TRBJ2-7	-	TGTGCCAGCACGCAGGGACTAGCCTACGAGCAGTACTTC	CASTQGLAYEQYF
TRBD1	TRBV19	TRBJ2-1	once	TGTGCCAGTACCACAGGGGGAGCCACCTACAATGAGCAGTTCTTC	CASTTGGATYNEQFF
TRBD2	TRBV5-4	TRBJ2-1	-	TGTGCCAGCAGCTTGGCAGGTCTAGCGGGAGACGAGCAGTTCTTC	CASSLAGLAGDEQFF
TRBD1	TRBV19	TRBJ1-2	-	TGTGCCAGTAGTACCCTAGGACAGGGCTGGTATGGCTACACCTTC	CASSTLGQGWYGYTF
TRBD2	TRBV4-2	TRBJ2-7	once	TGTGGCAGCAGCCAAGAACCTTCGCGAGCGGGGTATTCCTACGAGCAGTACTTC	CGSSQEPSRAGYSYEQYF
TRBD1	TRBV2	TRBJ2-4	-	TGTGCCAGCAGTGTTCAGGGGGTGGGGAACATTCAGTACTTC	CASSVQGVGNIQYF
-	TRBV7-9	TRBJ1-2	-	TGTGCCAGCAGCTTGTCCGGTCCCCATGGCTACACCTTC	CASSLSGPHGYTF
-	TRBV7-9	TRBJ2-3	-	TGTGCCAGCAGCTTAGGGTCTGGGGGCACAGATACGCAGTATTTT	CASSLGSGGTDTQYF
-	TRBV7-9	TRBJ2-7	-	TGTGCCAGCAGCTTATGGGGCGGTTCGGGGTCCTACGAGCAGTACTTC	CASSLWGGSGSYEQYF
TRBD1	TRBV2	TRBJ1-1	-	TGTGCCAGCAGTGGACAGGGTAGTGGCACTGAAGCTTTCTTT	CASSGQGSGTEAFF
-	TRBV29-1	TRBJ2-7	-	TGCAGCGTTGCCCCCCAGCCCTACGAGCAGTACTTC	CSVAPQPYEQYF
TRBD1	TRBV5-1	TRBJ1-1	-	TGCGCCAGCAGAGACAGGGCGGACACTGAAGCTTTCTTT	CASRDRADTEAFF
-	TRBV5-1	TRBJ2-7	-	TGTGCCAGCAGCTGGCTTGGGATGAACTACGAGCAGTACTTC	CASSWLGMNYEQYF
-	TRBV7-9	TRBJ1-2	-	TGTGCCAGCAGCACCGAGAACTTGCATGGCTACACCTTC	CASSTENLHGYTF
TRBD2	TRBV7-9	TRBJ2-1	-	TGTGCAAGCAGAAGGCGGGAGGGCCCTTACAATGAGCAGTTCTTC	CASRRREGPYNEQFF
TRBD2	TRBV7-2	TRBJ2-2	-	TGTGCCAGCAGCTTAGTGGGGGGAGGGGCCGGGGAGCTGTTTTTT	CASSLVGGGAGELFF